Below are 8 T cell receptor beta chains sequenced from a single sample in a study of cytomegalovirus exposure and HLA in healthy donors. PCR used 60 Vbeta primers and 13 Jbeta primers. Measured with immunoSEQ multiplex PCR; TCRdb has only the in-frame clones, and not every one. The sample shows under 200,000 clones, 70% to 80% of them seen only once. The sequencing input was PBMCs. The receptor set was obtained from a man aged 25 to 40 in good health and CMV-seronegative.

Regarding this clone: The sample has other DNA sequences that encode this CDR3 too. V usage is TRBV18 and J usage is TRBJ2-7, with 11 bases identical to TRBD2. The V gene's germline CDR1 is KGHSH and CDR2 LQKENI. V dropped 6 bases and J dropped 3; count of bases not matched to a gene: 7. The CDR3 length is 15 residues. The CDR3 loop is CASSPPGLADYEQYF. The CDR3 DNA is TGTGCCAGCTCTCCTCCGGGACTAGCGGACTACGAGCAGTACTTC.

The CDR3 region has the DNA TGTGCTAGTGGCTGGGACAGCCCGGATGACTATGGCTACACCTTC. Its protein is CASGWDSPDDYGYTF. The V and J genes are TRBV12-5 and TRBJ1-2, with 7 positions matching TRBD1. Germline V gene sequence: CDR1 LGHNT, CDR2 FRNRAP. The CDR3 sequence is 15 residues long. V lost 6 bases, J lost 3 bases, and 10 bases stayed unmatched.

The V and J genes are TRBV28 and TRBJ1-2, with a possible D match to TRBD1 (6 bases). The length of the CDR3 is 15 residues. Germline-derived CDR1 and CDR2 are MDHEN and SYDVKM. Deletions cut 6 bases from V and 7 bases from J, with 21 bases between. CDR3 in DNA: TGTGCCAGCAGCGGCTTGGGCAGGGGAAGCCCTGGCTACACCTTC. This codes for CASSGLGRGSPGYTF.

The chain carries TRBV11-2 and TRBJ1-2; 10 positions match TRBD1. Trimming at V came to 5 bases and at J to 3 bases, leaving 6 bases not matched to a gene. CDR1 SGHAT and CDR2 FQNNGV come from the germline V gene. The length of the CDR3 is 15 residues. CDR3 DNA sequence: TGTGCCAGCAGCCTCGACAGGGGGCTAGACTATGGCTACACCTTC. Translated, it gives CASSLDRGLDYGYTF. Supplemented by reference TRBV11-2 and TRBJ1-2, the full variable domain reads EAGVAQSPRYKIIEKRQSVAFWCNPISGHATLYWYQQILGQGPKLLIQFQNNGVVDDSQLPKDRFSAERLKGVDSTLKIQPAKLEDSAVYLCASSLDRGLDYGYTFGSGTRLTVV.

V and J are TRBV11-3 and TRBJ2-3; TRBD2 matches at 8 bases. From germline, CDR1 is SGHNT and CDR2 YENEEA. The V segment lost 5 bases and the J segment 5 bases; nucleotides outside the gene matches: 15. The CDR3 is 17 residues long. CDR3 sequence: CASSIRGSGAQGDTQYF. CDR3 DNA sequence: TGTGCCAGCAGCATAAGGGGTAGCGGGGCCCAAGGAGATACGCAGTATTTT.

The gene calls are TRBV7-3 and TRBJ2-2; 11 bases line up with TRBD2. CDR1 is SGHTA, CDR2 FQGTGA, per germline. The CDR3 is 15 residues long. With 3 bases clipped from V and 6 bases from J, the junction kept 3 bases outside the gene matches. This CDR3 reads CASSFSLAGAGELFF. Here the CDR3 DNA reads TGTGCCAGCAGCTTTTCACTAGCGGGAGCCGGGGAGCTGTTTTTT.

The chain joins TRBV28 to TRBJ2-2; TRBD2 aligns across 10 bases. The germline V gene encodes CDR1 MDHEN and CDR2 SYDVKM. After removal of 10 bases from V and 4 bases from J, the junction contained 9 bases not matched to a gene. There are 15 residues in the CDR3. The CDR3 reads CATSGGAIGTGELFF. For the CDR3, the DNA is TGTGCCACCAGCGGGGGGGCCATCGGCACCGGGGAGCTGTTTTTT. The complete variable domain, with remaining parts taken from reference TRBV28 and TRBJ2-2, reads DVKVTQSSRYLVKRTGEKVFLECVQDMDHENMFWYRQDPGLGLRLIYFSYDVKMKEKGDIPEGYSVSREKKERFSLILESASTNQTSMYLCATSGGAIGTGELFFGEGSRLTVL.

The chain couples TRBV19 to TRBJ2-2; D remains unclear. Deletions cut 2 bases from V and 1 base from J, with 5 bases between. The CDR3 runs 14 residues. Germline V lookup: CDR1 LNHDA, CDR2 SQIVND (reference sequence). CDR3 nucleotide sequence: TGTGCCAGTAGTATAACCGGGAACACCGGGGAGCTGTTTTTT. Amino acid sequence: CASSITGNTGELFF.